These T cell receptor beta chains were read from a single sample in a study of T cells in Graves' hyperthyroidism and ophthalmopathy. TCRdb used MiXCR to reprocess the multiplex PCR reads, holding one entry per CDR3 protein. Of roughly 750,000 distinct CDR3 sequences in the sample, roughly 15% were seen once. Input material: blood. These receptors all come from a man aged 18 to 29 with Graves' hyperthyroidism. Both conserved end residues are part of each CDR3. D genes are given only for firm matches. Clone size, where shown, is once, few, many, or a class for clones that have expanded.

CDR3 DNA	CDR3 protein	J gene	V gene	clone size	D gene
TGTGCCAGTAGTATAACCACCCCAGGGTCCTACTACAATGAGCAGTTCTTC	CASSITTPGSYYNEQFF	TRBJ2-1	TRBV19	many	.
TGTGCCAGCACCTCCATACGCGAAAACACTGAAGCTTTCTTT	CASTSIRENTEAFF	TRBJ1-1	TRBV6-2/TRBV6-3	few	.
TGTGCCAGCAGCACCGGACAGGGGGCTAGTAGAAATGAGCAGTTCTTC	CASSTGQGASRNEQFF	TRBJ2-1	TRBV5-5	few	TRBD1
TGCGCCAGCAGCTTATTCGGACTCGGTGAGCAGTTCTTC	CASSLFGLGEQFF	TRBJ2-1	TRBV5-1	few	.
TGTGCCAGCAGCGTCCTAGGGACTAGCCCAGATACGCAGTATTTT	CASSVLGTSPDTQYF	TRBJ2-3	TRBV9	.	TRBD2
TGTGCCAGCAGCCAAGGTGGGTGGACAGGTGAAGAGACCCAGTACTTC	CASSQGGWTGEETQYF	TRBJ2-5	TRBV6-1	.	TRBD1
TGTGCCAGCAGCACCGGGACAGGGACGTACGAGCAGTACTTC	CASSTGTGTYEQYF	TRBJ2-7	TRBV18	many	TRBD1
TGTGCCACCAGTGATTTGACGGGACTAAACAATGAGCAGTTCTTC	CATSDLTGLNNEQFF	TRBJ2-1	TRBV24-1	many	TRBD2
TGTGCCAGCAGCATGACTAGCGGGAGGCCTAGCACAGATACGCAGTATTTT	CASSMTSGRPSTDTQYF	TRBJ2-3	TRBV7-3	few	TRBD2
TGTGCCAGCAGTTTAATGGGACCCACAGATACGCAGTATTTT	CASSLMGPTDTQYF	TRBJ2-3	TRBV12-3/TRBV12-4	many	.
TGTGCCAGCCACCGGGACAGTGGATACGAGCAGTACTTC	CASHRDSGYEQYF	TRBJ2-7	TRBV6-1	few	TRBD1
TGTGCCAGCAGTCCAATGGGACAGGGGGCCTACGAGCAGTACTTC	CASSPMGQGAYEQYF	TRBJ2-7	TRBV2	many	TRBD1
TGTGCCAGCAGCTCTCACAGGGGCACGAACACTGAAGCTTTCTTT	CASSSHRGTNTEAFF	TRBJ1-1	TRBV16	many	TRBD1
TGCAGTGCATCTATGCGACTACGGGGCACAGATACGCAGTATTTT	CSASMRLRGTDTQYF	TRBJ2-3	TRBV20-1	.	.
TGTGCCAGCAGTCCGCTTGCGGCCCTAGCCAAAAACATTCAGTACTTC	CASSPLAALAKNIQYF	TRBJ2-4	TRBV28	.	.
TGTGCCAGCAGCCAAACGACTCTAGCGGGAGTTCCCTACGAGCAGTACTTC	CASSQTTLAGVPYEQYF	TRBJ2-7	TRBV13	.	TRBD2
TGTGCCTGGAGTGTAGGGCGGGGGTACGAGCAGTACTTC	CAWSVGRGYEQYF	TRBJ2-7	TRBV30	few	TRBD2
TGTGCCTGCAGTACAGGGCCTGGGGCCAACGTCCTGACTTTC	CACSTGPGANVLTF	TRBJ2-6	TRBV30	few	.
TGTGCCAGCAGCGTAGCCCAGACCGACACCATATATTTT	CASSVAQTDTIYF	TRBJ1-3	TRBV9	.	.
TGTGCCAGCAGCTTAAGTAGCGGGAGGGGGGATGAGCAGTTCTTC	CASSLSSGRGDEQFF	TRBJ2-1	TRBV7-9	once	TRBD2
TGCAGTGCTCGGACTAGCGCAACCTACAATGAGCAGTTCTTC	CSARTSATYNEQFF	TRBJ2-1	TRBV20-1	.	TRBD2
TGCAGTGCCTTAGACAGGGGTGAGGACACTGAAGCTTTCTTT	CSALDRGEDTEAFF	TRBJ1-1	TRBV20-1	.	TRBD1
TGTGCCAGCAGTAAGGGGGGGGGGACCGGGGAGCTGTTTTTT	CASSKGGGTGELFF	TRBJ2-2	TRBV2	.	.
TGTGCCAGCAGCACCGGACTAGCCCCTGGGACCCAGTACTTC	CASSTGLAPGTQYF	TRBJ2-5	TRBV9	few	TRBD2
TGTGCCAGCAGCCTCAGCTCCTACGAGCAGTACTTC	CASSLSSYEQYF	TRBJ2-7	TRBV28	many	.
TGTGCCAGCAATACCGGGAGGCCAGTTCTGCTAGCCAAAAACATTCAGTACTTC	CASNTGRPVLLAKNIQYF	TRBJ2-4	TRBV7-2	.	TRBD2
TGCGCCAGCAGCGCGACAGGGGCCTTTACCTACGAGCAGTACTTC	CASSATGAFTYEQYF	TRBJ2-7	TRBV5-1	.	TRBD1
TGTGCCAGCAGTCTTATAGCGGGAGGGCAGACCTACAATGAGCAGTTCTTC	CASSLIAGGQTYNEQFF	TRBJ2-1	TRBV12-3/TRBV12-4	many	TRBD2